The rows below give T cell receptor beta chains drawn from one sample of a study of T cell responses to AZD1222 COVID-19 vaccine. Generated by immunoSEQ multiplex PCR, the TCRdb table keeps only in-frame clones and is missing some. The sample holds roughly 80,000 clones, around 90% seen once. The sequences come from peripheral blood, collected on day 0 of MenACWY control vaccination. The receptors were gathered from an adult in good health. The CDR3 runs from the conserved cysteine through the conserved F or W. The order of the fields is V gene, D gene, clone size, J gene, CDR3 DNA, CDR3 protein. A D gene is named only where the DNA matches it firmly. Rows may omit the clone size; those that give it use once, few, many or a size class.

v_gene: TRBV28; d_gene: TRBD1; abundance: -; j_gene: TRBJ1-5; CDR3nt: TGTGCCAGCAGTTCTGGACAGGGGGATCAGCCCCAGCATTTT; CDR3aa: CASSSGQGDQPQHF
v_gene: TRBV4-2; d_gene: TRBD2; abundance: -; j_gene: TRBJ2-1; CDR3nt: TGTGCCAGCAGCCACGGACTAGCGGCATACAATGAGCAGTTCTTC; CDR3aa: CASSHGLAAYNEQFF
v_gene: TRBV28; d_gene: -; abundance: -; j_gene: TRBJ1-4; CDR3nt: TGTGCCAGCAGATGGGAGAACCGACTGTTTTTT; CDR3aa: CASRWENRLFF
v_gene: TRBV30; d_gene: -; abundance: -; j_gene: TRBJ1-5; CDR3nt: TGTGCCTGGATCAAGGTGGGGGGGACGGCCAATCAGCCCCAGCATTTT; CDR3aa: CAWIKVGGTANQPQHF
v_gene: TRBV4-3; d_gene: TRBD2; abundance: -; j_gene: TRBJ2-1; CDR3nt: TGCGCCAGCAGCCAACTGACTAGCGGGACGGGCAATGAGCAGTTCTTC; CDR3aa: CASSQLTSGTGNEQFF
v_gene: TRBV28; d_gene: TRBD1; abundance: once; j_gene: TRBJ2-7; CDR3nt: TGTGCCAGCAGGAAACAGGGGGCCGACGAGCAGTACTTC; CDR3aa: CASRKQGADEQYF
v_gene: TRBV3-1/TRBV3-2; d_gene: -; abundance: -; j_gene: TRBJ1-2; CDR3nt: TGTGCCAGCAGTCCCACAAAACGCAGCTATGGCTACACCTTC; CDR3aa: CASSPTKRSYGYTF
v_gene: TRBV19; d_gene: -; abundance: -; j_gene: TRBJ2-3; CDR3nt: TGTGCCAGTAGTATGGGAGTGAGCACAGATACGCAGTATTTT; CDR3aa: CASSMGVSTDTQYF
v_gene: TRBV11-2; d_gene: -; abundance: -; j_gene: TRBJ2-3; CDR3nt: TGTGCCAGCAGCTTAGGTTCCCTAAATACGCAGTATTTT; CDR3aa: CASSLGSLNTQYF
v_gene: TRBV7-2; d_gene: -; abundance: -; j_gene: TRBJ2-7; CDR3nt: TGTGCCAGCAGCTTCCCCCTTTACGAGCAGTACTTC; CDR3aa: CASSFPLYEQYF
v_gene: TRBV5-6; d_gene: -; abundance: -; j_gene: TRBJ1-2; CDR3nt: TGTGCCAGCAGCAAAAGGGCTTCCGACTATGGCTACACCTTC; CDR3aa: CASSKRASDYGYTF
v_gene: TRBV7-8; d_gene: -; abundance: -; j_gene: TRBJ2-5; CDR3nt: TGTGCCAGCAGCCAGAGAGGGGAGACCCAGTACTTC; CDR3aa: CASSQRGETQYF
v_gene: TRBV4-1; d_gene: -; abundance: -; j_gene: TRBJ1-2; CDR3nt: TGCGCCAGCAGCCAAGTGAGCGCGGGGGTTAAGGGCTACACCTTC; CDR3aa: CASSQVSAGVKGYTF
v_gene: TRBV5-6; d_gene: -; abundance: -; j_gene: TRBJ1-1; CDR3nt: TGTGCCACCGCTGCGGGGGACACTGAAGCTTTCTTT; CDR3aa: CATAAGDTEAFF
v_gene: TRBV15; d_gene: -; abundance: -; j_gene: TRBJ2-3; CDR3nt: TGTGCCACCAGCGATACCCCCCTCCGCACAGATACGCAGTATTTT; CDR3aa: CATSDTPLRTDTQYF
v_gene: TRBV3-1/TRBV3-2; d_gene: -; abundance: few; j_gene: TRBJ1-1; CDR3nt: TGTGCCTCTTCGGGGTTGAACACTGAAGCTTTCTTT; CDR3aa: CASSGLNTEAFF
v_gene: TRBV28; d_gene: TRBD1; abundance: once; j_gene: TRBJ1-4; CDR3nt: TGTGCCAGCCGACCATGGACAGGGGGGGATGAAAAACTGTTTTTT; CDR3aa: CASRPWTGGDEKLFF
v_gene: TRBV6-5; d_gene: -; abundance: -; j_gene: TRBJ1-3; CDR3nt: TGTGCCAGCAGGATGGGCAGCAACTCTGGAAACACCATATATTTT; CDR3aa: CASRMGSNSGNTIYF
v_gene: TRBV3-1/TRBV3-2; d_gene: -; abundance: -; j_gene: TRBJ2-1; CDR3nt: TGTGCCAGCAGCCAAGACTTTACGAGCGAGCAGTTCTTC; CDR3aa: CASSQDFTSEQFF
v_gene: TRBV6-2/TRBV6-3; d_gene: -; abundance: -; j_gene: TRBJ1-2; CDR3nt: TGTGCCAGCAGTGACCCTAACAGTCCCAACGGCTACACCTTC; CDR3aa: CASSDPNSPNGYTF
v_gene: TRBV4-2; d_gene: -; abundance: -; j_gene: TRBJ1-1; CDR3nt: TGTGCCAGCAGCCAGAGAGGGGGGGGTTCCACTGAAGCTTTCTTT; CDR3aa: CASSQRGGGSTEAFF
v_gene: TRBV7-9; d_gene: TRBD2; abundance: -; j_gene: TRBJ2-7; CDR3nt: TGTGCCAGCAGCTCGACTAGCGGACAGGAAGAGCAGTACTTC; CDR3aa: CASSSTSGQEEQYF
v_gene: TRBV7-2; d_gene: -; abundance: -; j_gene: TRBJ2-3; CDR3nt: TGTGCCAGCAGCTCCGGTCAGAGCACAGATACGCAGTATTTT; CDR3aa: CASSSGQSTDTQYF
v_gene: TRBV6-5; d_gene: -; abundance: -; j_gene: TRBJ1-4; CDR3nt: TGTGCCAGCAGTTACGTTCGGGGGGCAGAACTGTTTTTT; CDR3aa: CASSYVRGAELFF
v_gene: TRBV15; d_gene: TRBD1; abundance: once; j_gene: TRBJ2-7; CDR3nt: TGTGCCACCAGCAGGGCTGGGACAGGGCGCGAGCAGTACTTC; CDR3aa: CATSRAGTGREQYF
v_gene: TRBV5-1; d_gene: TRBD1; abundance: -; j_gene: TRBJ1-2; CDR3nt: TGCGCCAGCAGCGGTCCCACAGGGGGCGACGGCTACACCTTC; CDR3aa: CASSGPTGGDGYTF
v_gene: TRBV30; d_gene: -; abundance: -; j_gene: TRBJ1-6; CDR3nt: TGTGCCTGGAATCTAGGGAATTCACCCCTCCACTTT; CDR3aa: CAWNLGNSPLHF
v_gene: TRBV6-2/TRBV6-3; d_gene: TRBD2; abundance: -; j_gene: TRBJ2-7; CDR3nt: TGTGCCAGCAGCCACACTAGCGGGACGTACGAGCAGTACTTC; CDR3aa: CASSHTSGTYEQYF
v_gene: TRBV30; d_gene: -; abundance: -; j_gene: TRBJ1-1; CDR3nt: TGTGCCTGCCAGTCGCTGGCCGGGACGGAAGCTTTCTTT; CDR3aa: CACQSLAGTEAFF
v_gene: TRBV2; d_gene: TRBD2; abundance: -; j_gene: TRBJ2-3; CDR3nt: TGTGCCAGCGGGCGGGAGTACACAGATACGCAGTATTTT; CDR3aa: CASGREYTDTQYF
v_gene: TRBV5-1; d_gene: -; abundance: -; j_gene: TRBJ2-5; CDR3nt: TGCGCCAGCAGCTTGGGGGCAAGGCGCGCATCGGTAGGGGAGACCCAGTACTTC; CDR3aa: CASSLGARRASVGETQYF
v_gene: TRBV5-1; d_gene: -; abundance: -; j_gene: TRBJ1-5; CDR3nt: TGCGCCAGCAGCTTGGGGGAGGGCGATAGCAATCAGCCCCAGCATTTT; CDR3aa: CASSLGEGDSNQPQHF
v_gene: TRBV5-4; d_gene: TRBD2; abundance: -; j_gene: TRBJ2-1; CDR3nt: TGTGCCAGCAGCCAAACCGGGACTAGCGGGAGGTACAATGAGCAGTTCTTC; CDR3aa: CASSQTGTSGRYNEQFF
v_gene: TRBV4-3; d_gene: -; abundance: -; j_gene: TRBJ1-2; CDR3nt: TGCGCCAGCAGCCAAGAGAGGAGACAGATGTATGGCTACACCTTC; CDR3aa: CASSQERRQMYGYTF
v_gene: TRBV24-1; d_gene: -; abundance: -; j_gene: TRBJ1-1; CDR3nt: TGTGCCACCAGTCATTCAGGGCGTCCTGAAGCTTTCTTT; CDR3aa: CATSHSGRPEAFF
v_gene: TRBV2; d_gene: -; abundance: -; j_gene: TRBJ1-5; CDR3nt: TGTGCCAGCAGTTGGGGGGGGCCCCAGCATTTT; CDR3aa: CASSWGGPQHF